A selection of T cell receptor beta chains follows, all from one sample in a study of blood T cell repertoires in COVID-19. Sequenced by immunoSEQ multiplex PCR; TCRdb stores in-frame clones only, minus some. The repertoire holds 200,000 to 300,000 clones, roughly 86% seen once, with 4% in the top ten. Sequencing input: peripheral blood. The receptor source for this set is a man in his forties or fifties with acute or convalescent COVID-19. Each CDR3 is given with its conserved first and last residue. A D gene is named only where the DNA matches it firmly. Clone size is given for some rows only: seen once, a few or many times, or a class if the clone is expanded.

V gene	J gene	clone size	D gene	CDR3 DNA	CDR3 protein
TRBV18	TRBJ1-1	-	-	TGTGCCAGCTCACCACGGCAGGGTATGGGCCTTATGAACACTGAAGCTTTCTTT	CASSPRQGMGLMNTEAFF
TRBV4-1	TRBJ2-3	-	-	TGCGCCAGCAGCCGAGGGATAGCGGAAGTAACAGATACGCAGTATTTT	CASSRGIAEVTDTQYF
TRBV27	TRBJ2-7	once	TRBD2	TGTGCCAGCCAGCTAGCGGACCTGAGTGAGCAGTACTTC	CASQLADLSEQYF
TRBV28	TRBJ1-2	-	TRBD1	TGTGCCAGCAGGCCGGGGACAGGGAGCATAGGCTACACCTTC	CASRPGTGSIGYTF
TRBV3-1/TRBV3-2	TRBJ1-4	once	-	TGTGCCAGCAGCCAAGCTCTCGGGGAAAAACTGTTTTTT	CASSQALGEKLFF
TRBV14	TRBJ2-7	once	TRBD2	TGTGCCAGCAGCCCGGTGATAGGGGAGGGCTACGAGCAGTACTTC	CASSPVIGEGYEQYF
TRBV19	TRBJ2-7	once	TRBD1	TGTGCCAGTAGCACCCGGACAGGGGCCGTTTACGAGCAGTACTTC	CASSTRTGAVYEQYF
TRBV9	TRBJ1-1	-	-	TGTGCCAGCAGCGTAGGGACAGCGATGAACACTGAAGCTTTCTTT	CASSVGTAMNTEAFF
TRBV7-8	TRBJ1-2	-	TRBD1	TGTGCCAGCAGCTCCTCCGGGACAGACTATGGCTACACCTTC	CASSSSGTDYGYTF
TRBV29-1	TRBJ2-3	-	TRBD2	TGCAGCGTTGAAGCGGTCCGCGGGGGGGTTGATGAGGATACGCAGTATTTT	CSVEAVRGGVDEDTQYF
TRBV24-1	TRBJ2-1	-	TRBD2	TGTGCCACCAGTGAAGAACTAGCGGGAGGGTACGAGCAGTTCTTC	CATSEELAGGYEQFF
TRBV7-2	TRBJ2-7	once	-	TGTGCCAGCAGCTTAGGGTCCAGGCCCTACGAGCAGTACTTC	CASSLGSRPYEQYF
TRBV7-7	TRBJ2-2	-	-	TGTGCTAGCAGCCCCCGGATGGGCTCCGGGGAGCTGTTTTTT	CASSPRMGSGELFF
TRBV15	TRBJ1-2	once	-	TGTGCCACCAGCAGAGGGGGCCAGAGTGTCGGCTACACCTTC	CATSRGGQSVGYTF
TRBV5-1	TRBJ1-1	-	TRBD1	TGCGCCAGCAGCTTGGCCGGACAGGGCAAAGACACTGAAGCTTTCTTT	CASSLAGQGKDTEAFF
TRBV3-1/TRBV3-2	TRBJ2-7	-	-	TGTGCCAGCAGCCAAGGGGGCCGGACAGACGTCGAGCAGTACTTC	CASSQGGRTDVEQYF
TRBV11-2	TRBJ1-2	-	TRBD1	TGTGCCAGCAGCATTACCGGGACAGGGAGCGGCTACACCTTC	CASSITGTGSGYTF
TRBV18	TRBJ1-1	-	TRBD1	TGTGCCAGCTCACCAGGGACAGGGGGCCGGTTCACTGAAGCTTTCTTT	CASSPGTGGRFTEAFF
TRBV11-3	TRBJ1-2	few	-	TGTGCCAGCAGCTTCGGAAGGGCCGGAGGGGCTATTGGCTACACCTTC	CASSFGRAGGAIGYTF
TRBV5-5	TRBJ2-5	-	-	TGTGCCAGCAGCCCCGGGACACCCCAAGAGACCCAGTACTTC	CASSPGTPQETQYF
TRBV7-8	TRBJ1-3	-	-	TGTGCCAGCAGCTTAGCGAAAGAAGCCTCTGGAAACACCATATATTTT	CASSLAKEASGNTIYF
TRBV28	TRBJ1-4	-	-	TGTGCCAGCAGTGTTGCAGGCTCCCTCGGTGAAAAACTGTTTTTT	CASSVAGSLGEKLFF
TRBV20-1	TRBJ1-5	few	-	TGCAGTGCACTGACCCTACGGGAGGAGCATTTT	CSALTLREEHF
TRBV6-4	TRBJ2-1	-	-	TGTGCCAGCAGTGCCGAGACAGGTCCCTACAATGAGCAGTTCTTC	CASSAETGPYNEQFF
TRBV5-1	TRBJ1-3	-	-	TGCGCCAGCAGCTTGATAGCAGCCTCTGGAAACACCATATATTTT	CASSLIAASGNTIYF
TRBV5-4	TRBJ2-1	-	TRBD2	TGTGCCAGCAGGCAGACCTTCACTAGCGGGAGATTCGATGAGCAGTTCTTC	CASRQTFTSGRFDEQFF
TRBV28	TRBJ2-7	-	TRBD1	TGTGCCAGCAGTCCAGGACAGGGCTACGAGCAGTACTTC	CASSPGQGYEQYF
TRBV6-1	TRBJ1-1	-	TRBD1	TGTGCCAGCAGTGAAAGGACAGGGGGCCAGGGGTGGAACACTGAAGCTTTCTTT	CASSERTGGQGWNTEAFF
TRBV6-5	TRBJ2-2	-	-	TGTGCCAGCAGTTTCATAGCGGTCGCGAACACCGGGGAGCTGTTTTTT	CASSFIAVANTGELFF
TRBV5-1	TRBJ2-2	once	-	TGCGCCAGCAGCCCAGTAAGCGTACCGAACACCGGGGAGCTGTTTTTT	CASSPVSVPNTGELFF